Below, 22 T cell receptor beta chains from the same sample are listed, as sequenced in a study of chemoradiotherapy in HPV16-positive cancers. The repertoire was sequenced with immunoSEQ multiplex PCR; TCRdb's copy has only in-frame clones and lacks some. The sample includes about 25,000 clones, roughly 94% of them seen just once. Sampling was conducted from a patient who underwent chemoradiotherapy. The source is a human donor with HPV-associated anogenital cancer.

V is TRBV7-9 and J is TRBJ1-3, with 8 nucleotides matching TRBD1. This CDR3 comprises 14 residues. V dropped 8 bases and J dropped 1; count of bases not matched to a gene: 4. CDR1 is SEHNR and CDR2 is FQNEAQ in the germline V gene (reference sequence). CDR3 in DNA: TGTGCCAGCGACAGGGGTAATTCTGGAAACACCATATATTTT. Translated: CASDRGNSGNTIYF.

This chain connects TRBV10-1 to TRBJ1-1; 11 bases map to TRBD1. The CDR3 length is 14 residues. The germline V gene encodes CDR1 WNHNN and CDR2 SYGVQD (reference sequence). The V and J ends lost 7 bases and 4 bases, in that order; junction bases with no gene match: 5. CDR3 amino acids: CASKPGQGGTEAFF. The CDR3 nucleotides are TGCGCCAGCAAACCGGGACAGGGGGGCACTGAAGCTTTCTTT.

The V gene is TRBV19, the J gene TRBJ2-7, with TRBD1 matching over 10 bases. In germline, CDR1 is LNHDA, CDR2 SQIVND (reference sequence). CDR3 length: 15 amino acids. After removal of 4 bases from V and 0 bases from J, the junction contained 3 bases not matched to a gene. CDR3 loop: CASSRDRGLSYEQYF. In DNA, the CDR3 is TGTGCCAGTAGTAGGGACAGGGGACTCTCCTACGAGCAGTACTTC.

The CDR3 spells CASSSLGLRDTQYF. In DNA, the CDR3 is TGTGCCAGCAGCTCCCTCGGACTCCGTGATACGCAGTATTTT. The chain combines TRBV7-2 with TRBJ2-3, with D possibly TRBD2 on 5 matching bases. The CDR3 consists of 14 residues. CDR1 is SGHTA, CDR2 FQGNSA, per germline. V was cut by 4 bases and J by 6 bases, with 14 bases left in between.

The J gene is TRBJ1-1, the V gene TRBV28; D gene uncertain. The CDR3 length is 15 residues. V lost 5 bases and J lost 0, with 13 bases in between. The V gene's germline CDR1 is MDHEN and CDR2 SYDVKM. The chain's CDR3 is CASSDPRGMNTEAFF. CDR3 DNA: TGTGCCAGCAGTGACCCCCGAGGGATGAACACTGAAGCTTTCTTT.

The chain combines TRBV19 with TRBJ2-3, with TRBD1 identical over 10 bases. CDR3 length equals 17 residues. Germline V lookup: CDR1 LNHDA, CDR2 SQIVND (reference sequence). J gave up 2 bases and V 3 bases, and 8 bases lay outside the gene matches. The DNA of the CDR3 is TGTGCCAGTAGTATCAAGGGACAGGGGATTTCCACAGATACGCAGTATTTT. Its translation is CASSIKGQGISTDTQYF.

This clone was seen just once. The gene calls are TRBV7-9 and TRBJ2-3, with a tentative D call TRBD1 (5 bases). Between the trimmed V and J ends, which lost 0 bases and 6 bases, there was a span of 7 bases. The CDR3 loop spans 13 amino acids. The germline V gene has CDR1 SEHNR and CDR2 FQNEAQ (reference sequence). This chain's CDR3 is CASSLAGLDTQYF. In nucleotides, the CDR3 is TGTGCCAGCAGCTTAGCGGGGCTTGATACGCAGTATTTT. The full variable domain, its missing parts supplied by reference TRBV7-9 and TRBJ2-3, is DTGVSQNPRHKITKRGQNVTFRCDPISEHNRLYWYRQTLGQGPEFLTYFQNEAQLEKSRLLSDRFSAERPKGSFSTLEIQRTEQGDSAMYLCASSLAGLDTQYFGPGTRLTVL.

This chain connects TRBV2 to TRBJ2-5, with TRBD2 matching over 7 bases. Germline trimming cut 4 bases from V and 4 bases from J; bases unmatched to any gene: 6. Germline values: CDR1 SNHLY, CDR2 FYNNEI. This CDR3 contains 14 residues. CDR3 loop: CASSGRGRSETQYF. CDR3 coding DNA: TGTGCCAGCAGTGGGCGGGGGAGGTCAGAGACCCAGTACTTC.

The rearrangement joins TRBV9 to TRBJ2-5; D is tentatively TRBD1 or TRBD2 (6 bases each). The CDR3 sequence is 13 residues long. Germline CDR1 reads SGDLS; CDR2 reads YYNGEE. Trimming took off 6 bases at V and 13 bases at J, with 22 bases between the two ends. Here the CDR3 reads CASILPGATKRYF. The CDR3 bases are TGTGCCAGCATCCTACCGGGGGCAACCAAACGGTACTTC.

This chain joins TRBV2 and TRBJ1-5, with 7 bases that match TRBD1. The CDR3 totals 16 residues. The germline V gene encodes CDR1 SNHLY and CDR2 FYNNEI. The ends lost 5 bases at V and 9 bases at J; junction bases unmatched: 16. The CDR3 here is CASSYSGTEVARPQHF. The CDR3 coding sequence is TGTGCCAGCAGTTATTCCGGGACAGAGGTTGCGAGGCCCCAGCATTTT.

The genes are TRBV2 and TRBJ2-1; 8 nucleotides line up with TRBD1. The germline gives CDR1 SNHLY, CDR2 FYNNEI. Losses at the gene ends were 4 bases for V and 10 bases for J; bases not matched to a gene: 6. This CDR3 is 13 amino acids long. CDR3 region: CASSADRGGEQFF. DNA for the CDR3: TGTGCCAGCAGTGCAGACAGGGGAGGCGAGCAGTTCTTC.

The chain carries TRBV7-8 and TRBJ2-1, with D hard to call. The CDR3 covers 13 residues. Germline CDR1 reads SGHVS; CDR2 reads FQNEAQ. V was cut by 2 bases and J by 9 bases, with 11 bases left in between. The CDR3 spells CASSLLIVGEQFF. The CDR3 DNA reads as TGTGCCAGCAGCTTACTAATAGTGGGTGAGCAGTTCTTC. The variable domain in full, completed from reference TRBV7-8 and TRBJ2-1, reads GAGVSQSPRYKVAKRGQDVALRCDPISGHVSLFWYQQALGQGPEFLTYFQNEAQLDKSGLPSDRFFAERPEGSVSTLKIQRTQQEDSAVYLCASSLLIVGEQFFGPGTRLTVL.

In its sample, this clone was seen once. The J gene is TRBJ1-1, the V gene TRBV25-1, with no clear D. Germline CDR1 and CDR2: MGHDK and SYGVNS. The CDR3 runs to 13 residues. Between the trimmed V and J ends, which lost 1 base and 3 bases, there was a span of 6 bases. CDR3: CASSEWGDTEAFF. In nucleotides, the CDR3 is TGTGCCAGCAGTGAATGGGGAGACACTGAAGCTTTCTTT.

V usage is TRBV5-1 and J usage is TRBJ2-3; TRBD1 or TRBD2 may be the D gene (5 bases each). The CDR3 extends over 15 amino acids. The germline V and J ends were trimmed by 5 bases and 4 bases, with 17 bases remaining between them. CDR1 and CDR2 from the germline V gene are SGHRS and YFSETQ. CDR3 sequence (DNA): TGCGCCAGCAGGCCCGGGACCTCCGGGGCAGATACGCAGTATTTT. Residues: CASRPGTSGADTQYF.

The V call is TRBV19, the J call TRBJ2-1, with TRBD2 matching over 8 bases. The V gene's germline CDR1 is LNHDA and CDR2 SQIVND (reference sequence). This CDR3 is built from 15 residues. The V and J ends lost 3 bases and 7 bases, in that order; junction bases with no gene match: 8. The CDR3 DNA reads TGTGCCAGTAGTATCCCTAGCGGGTTCCTGAATGAGCAGTTCTTC. Its translation is CASSIPSGFLNEQFF.

The CDR3 reads CASRRQGFSYEQYF. DNA of the CDR3: TGTGCCAGCAGGCGGCAGGGGTTTAGCTACGAGCAGTACTTC. The chain combines TRBV2 with TRBJ2-7; tentative D call: TRBD1 (6 bases). The V end lost 6 bases, the J end lost 3 bases, and 15 bases lay between the germline ends. CDR1 and CDR2 from the germline V gene are SNHLY and FYNNEI. This CDR3 has 14 amino acids.

The chain combines TRBV4-3 with TRBJ1-2, with a possible D match to TRBD1 (5 bases). The CDR3 extends over 16 amino acids. Trimming took off 0 bases at V and 8 bases at J, with 19 bases between the two ends. CDR1 LGHNA and CDR2 YSLEER come from the germline V gene. The CDR3 loop is CASSQDGDQLNGGYTF. Here the CDR3 DNA reads TGCGCCAGCAGCCAAGATGGGGACCAACTTAATGGGGGCTACACCTTC.

This chain links TRBV19 with TRBJ1-5, with a possible D match to TRBD1 (5 bases). The CDR3 is made up of 17 amino acids. Germline V lookup: CDR1 LNHDA, CDR2 SQIVND (reference sequence). V lost 4 bases to trimming and J lost 2 bases, with 18 bases between them. The DNA of the CDR3 is TGTGCCAGTAGTAGGGGGACCGCCCCAAGGGGCAATCAGCCCCAGCATTTT. Residues: CASSRGTAPRGNQPQHF. Looking up the rest from reference TRBV19 and TRBJ1-5 gives the full variable domain: DGGITQSPKYLFRKEGQNVTLSCEQNLNHDAMYWYRQDPGQGLRLIYYSQIVNDFQKGDIAEGYSVSREKKESFPLTVTSAQKNPTAFYLCASSRGTAPRGNQPQHFGDGTRLSIL.

The genes are TRBV19 and TRBJ1-5, with 11 bases fitting TRBD1. There are 15 residues in the CDR3. V was clipped by 5 bases and J by 3 bases; unmatched bases: 3. Looked up from germline, CDR1 is LNHDA and CDR2 is SQIVND (reference sequence). The CDR3 loop is CASSGQGAYNQPQHF. The CDR3 DNA is TGTGCCAGTAGTGGACAGGGGGCTTACAATCAGCCCCAGCATTTT. Looking up the rest from reference TRBV19 and TRBJ1-5 gives the full variable domain: DGGITQSPKYLFRKEGQNVTLSCEQNLNHDAMYWYRQDPGQGLRLIYYSQIVNDFQKGDIAEGYSVSREKKESFPLTVTSAQKNPTAFYLCASSGQGAYNQPQHFGDGTRLSIL.

V is TRBV5-1 and J is TRBJ1-1; 7 bases map to TRBD1. Germline CDR1 reads SGHRS; CDR2 reads YFSETQ. The CDR3 contains 16 residues. Trimming cost V 0 bases and J 4 bases; bases outside gene matches: 9. CDR3 loop: CASSLARQGGSTEAFF. CDR3 in DNA: TGCGCCAGCAGCTTGGCCCGACAGGGTGGTAGCACTGAAGCTTTCTTT.

The chain recombines TRBV5-1 with TRBJ2-3; D not certain. V lost 0 bases to trimming and J lost 0 bases, with 8 bases between them. The CDR3 runs 15 residues. Germline V gene data show CDR1 as SGHRS and CDR2 as YFSETQ. CDR3 nucleotides: TGCGCCAGCAGCTTGGGGGCGGCAAGCACAGATACGCAGTATTTT. This translates into CASSLGAASTDTQYF.

The J gene is TRBJ1-1, the V gene TRBV30; 8 bases are shared with TRBD1. CDR1 GTSNPN and CDR2 SVGIG come from the germline V gene (reference sequence). This CDR3 spans 14 amino acids. V gave up 3 bases and J gave up 8 bases; unmatched junction bases: 11. Written as DNA, the CDR3 is TGTGCCTGGAGGAATCAGGGGGCAAATTTGGAAGCTTTCTTT. It is translated as CAWRNQGANLEAFF.